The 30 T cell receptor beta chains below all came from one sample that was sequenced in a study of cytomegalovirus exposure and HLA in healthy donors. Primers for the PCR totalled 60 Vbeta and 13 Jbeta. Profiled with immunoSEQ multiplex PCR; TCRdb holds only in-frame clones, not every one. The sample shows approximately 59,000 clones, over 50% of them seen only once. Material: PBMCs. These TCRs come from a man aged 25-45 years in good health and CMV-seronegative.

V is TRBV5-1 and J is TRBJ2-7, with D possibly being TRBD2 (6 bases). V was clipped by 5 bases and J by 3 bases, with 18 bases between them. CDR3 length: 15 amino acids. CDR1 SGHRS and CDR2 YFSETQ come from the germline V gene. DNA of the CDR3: TGCGCCAGCAGTCCGGCCCCTACGGGGGACTACGAGCAGTACTTC. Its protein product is CASSPAPTGDYEQYF.

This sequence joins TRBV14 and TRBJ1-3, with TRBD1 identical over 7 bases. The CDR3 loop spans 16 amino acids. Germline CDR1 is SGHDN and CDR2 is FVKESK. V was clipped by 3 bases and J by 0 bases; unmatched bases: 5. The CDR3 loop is CASSQGGQLSGNTIYF. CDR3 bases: TGTGCCAGCAGCCAGGGGGGACAGCTCTCTGGAAACACCATATATTTT.

CDR3 in amino acids: CASSLDPSGGYEQYF. DNA of the CDR3: TGTGCCAGCAGCTTAGACCCTAGCGGGGGCTACGAGCAGTACTTC. V usage is TRBV7-2 and J usage is TRBJ2-7; 10 bases are shared with TRBD2. The V gene's germline CDR1 is SGHTA and CDR2 FQGNSA. V shed 1 base, J shed 3 bases, and the junction held 3 bases outside the gene matches. The CDR3 consists of 15 residues. Supplemented by reference TRBV7-2 and TRBJ2-7, the full variable domain reads GAGVSQSPSNKVTEKGKDVELRCDPISGHTALYWYRQSLGQGLEFLIYFQGNSAPDKSGLPSDRFSAERTGGSVSTLTIQRTQQEDSAVYLCASSLDPSGGYEQYFGPGTRLTVT.

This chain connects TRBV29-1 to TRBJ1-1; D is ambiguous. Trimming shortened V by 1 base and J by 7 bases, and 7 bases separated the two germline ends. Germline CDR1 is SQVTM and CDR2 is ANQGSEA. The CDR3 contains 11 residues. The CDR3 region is CSVEGGLEAFF. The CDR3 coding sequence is TGCAGCGTTGAAGGTGGGCTTGAAGCTTTCTTT.

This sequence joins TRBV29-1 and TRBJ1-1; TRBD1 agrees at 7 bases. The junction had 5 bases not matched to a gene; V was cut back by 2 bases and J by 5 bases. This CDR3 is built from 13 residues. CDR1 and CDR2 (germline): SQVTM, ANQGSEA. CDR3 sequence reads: CSVERTGGTEAFF. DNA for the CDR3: TGCAGCGTTGAAAGGACAGGCGGGACTGAAGCTTTCTTT.

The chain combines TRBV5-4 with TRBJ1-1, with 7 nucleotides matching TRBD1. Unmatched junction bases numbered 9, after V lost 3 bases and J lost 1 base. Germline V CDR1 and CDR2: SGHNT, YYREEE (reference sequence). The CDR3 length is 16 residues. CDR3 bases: TGTGCCAGCAGCTCCGGGACAGCCTATCCGAACACTGAAGCTTTCTTT. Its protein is CASSSGTAYPNTEAFF.

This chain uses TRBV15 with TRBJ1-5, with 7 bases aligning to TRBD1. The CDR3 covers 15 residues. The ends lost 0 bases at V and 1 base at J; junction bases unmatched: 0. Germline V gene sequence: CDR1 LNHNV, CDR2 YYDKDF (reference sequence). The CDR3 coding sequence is TGTGCCACCAGCAGAGACAGGGGGAGCAATCAGCCCCAGCATTTT. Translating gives CATSRDRGSNQPQHF. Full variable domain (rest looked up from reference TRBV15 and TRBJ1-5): DAMVIQNPRYQVTQFGKPVTLSCSQTLNHNVMYWYQQKSSQAPKLLFHYYDKDFNNEADTPDNFQSRRPNTSFCFLDIRSPGLGDTAMYLCATSRDRGSNQPQHFGDGTRLSIL.

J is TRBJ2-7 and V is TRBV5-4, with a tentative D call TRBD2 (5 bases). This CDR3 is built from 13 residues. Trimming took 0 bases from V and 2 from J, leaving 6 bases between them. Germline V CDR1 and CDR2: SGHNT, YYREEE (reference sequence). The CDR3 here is CASSLGGTYEQYF. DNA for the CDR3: TGTGCCAGCAGCTTGGGAGGGACCTACGAGCAGTACTTC.

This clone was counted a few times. CDR3 nucleotides: TGTGCCAGCAGCTCCCCCTGGGGAGGGGAGGAGCAGTTCTTC. This gives the protein CASSSPWGGEEQFF. This chain joins TRBV7-2 and TRBJ2-1; the match to TRBD2 covers 7 bases. Germline values: CDR1 SGHTA, CDR2 FQGNSA. The CDR3 has 14 residues. Germline trimming cut 4 bases from V and 10 bases from J; bases unmatched to any gene: 10.

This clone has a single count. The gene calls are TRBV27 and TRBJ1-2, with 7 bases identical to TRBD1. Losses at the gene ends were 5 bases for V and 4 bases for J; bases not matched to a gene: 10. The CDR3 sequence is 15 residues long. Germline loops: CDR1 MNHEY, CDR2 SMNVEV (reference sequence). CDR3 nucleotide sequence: TGTGCCAGCAGTCCAGAACAGGGGCCCGTCTATGGCTACACCTTC. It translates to CASSPEQGPVYGYTF.

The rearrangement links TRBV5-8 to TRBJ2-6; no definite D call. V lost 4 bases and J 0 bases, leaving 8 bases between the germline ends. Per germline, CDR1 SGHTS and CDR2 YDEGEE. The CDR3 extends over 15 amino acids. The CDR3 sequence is CASSRSRSGANVLTF. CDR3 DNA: TGTGCCAGCAGCCGAAGCCGCTCTGGGGCCAACGTCCTGACTTTC.

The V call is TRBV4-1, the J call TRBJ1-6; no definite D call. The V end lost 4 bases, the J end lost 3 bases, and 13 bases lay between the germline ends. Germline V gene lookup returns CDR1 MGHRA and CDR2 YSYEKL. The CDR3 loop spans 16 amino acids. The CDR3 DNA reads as TGCGCCAGCAGCCCCGGTTCAGGCGTCTATAATTCACCCCTCCACTTT. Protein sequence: CASSPGSGVYNSPLHF.

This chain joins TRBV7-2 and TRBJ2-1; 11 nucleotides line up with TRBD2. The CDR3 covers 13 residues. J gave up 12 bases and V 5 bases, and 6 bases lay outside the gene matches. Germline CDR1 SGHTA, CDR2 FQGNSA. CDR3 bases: TGTGCCAGCAGCATACCCCTAGCGGGGGGGCAGTTCTTC. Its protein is CASSIPLAGGQFF.

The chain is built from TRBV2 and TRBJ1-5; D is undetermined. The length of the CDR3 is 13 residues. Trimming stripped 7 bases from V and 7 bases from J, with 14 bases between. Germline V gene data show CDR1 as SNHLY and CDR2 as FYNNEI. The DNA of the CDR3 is TGTGCCAGCACCCCCCTCCCCGGGCAGCCCCAGCATTTT. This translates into CASTPLPGQPQHF.

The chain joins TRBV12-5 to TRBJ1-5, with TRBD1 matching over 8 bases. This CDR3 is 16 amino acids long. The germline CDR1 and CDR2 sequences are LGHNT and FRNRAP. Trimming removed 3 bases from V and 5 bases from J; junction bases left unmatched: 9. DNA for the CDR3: TGTGCTAGTGGTTTCAGGGGACAGGTTCTCTATCAGCCCCAGCATTTT. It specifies CASGFRGQVLYQPQHF. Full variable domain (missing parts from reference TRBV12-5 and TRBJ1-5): DARVTQTPRHKVTEMGQEVTMRCQPILGHNTVFWYRQTMMQGLELLAYFRNRAPLDDSGMPKDRFSAEMPDATLATLKIQPSEPRDSAVYFCASGFRGQVLYQPQHFGDGTRLSIL.

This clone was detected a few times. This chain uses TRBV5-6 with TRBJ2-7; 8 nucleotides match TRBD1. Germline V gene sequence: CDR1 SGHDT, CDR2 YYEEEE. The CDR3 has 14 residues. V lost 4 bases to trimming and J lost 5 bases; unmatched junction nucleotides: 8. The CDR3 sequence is CASSRAGQGDEQYF. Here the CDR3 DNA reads TGTGCCAGCAGCAGGGCCGGACAGGGAGACGAGCAGTACTTC.

CDR3 residues: CAWSRDRGEKLFF. CDR3 coding DNA: TGTGCCTGGAGTAGGGACAGGGGTGAAAAACTGTTTTTT. The chain carries TRBV30 and TRBJ1-4, with TRBD1 identical over 10 bases. The CDR3 totals 13 residues. J was trimmed by 7 bases and V by 2 bases; bases with no gene match: 1. The germline gives CDR1 GTSNPN, CDR2 SVGIG (reference sequence).

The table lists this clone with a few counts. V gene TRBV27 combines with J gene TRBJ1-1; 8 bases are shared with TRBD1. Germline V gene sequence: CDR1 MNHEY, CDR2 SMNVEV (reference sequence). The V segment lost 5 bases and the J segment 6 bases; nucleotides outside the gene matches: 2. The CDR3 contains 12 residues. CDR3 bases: TGTGCCAGCAGTGGACAGGGCGCTGAAGCTTTCTTT. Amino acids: CASSGQGAEAFF.

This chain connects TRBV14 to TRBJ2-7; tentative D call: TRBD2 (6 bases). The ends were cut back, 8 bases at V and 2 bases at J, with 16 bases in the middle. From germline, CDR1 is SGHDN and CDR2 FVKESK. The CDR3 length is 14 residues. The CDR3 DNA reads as TGTGCCAGCTCCGATAGCGGCCCCACCTACGAGCAGTACTTC. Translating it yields CASSDSGPTYEQYF. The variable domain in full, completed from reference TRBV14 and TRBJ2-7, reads EAGVTQFPSHSVIEKGQTVTLRCDPISGHDNLYWYRRVMGKEIKFLLHFVKESKQDESGMPNNRFLAERTGGTYSTLKVQPAELEDSGVYFCASSDSGPTYEQYFGPGTRLTVT.

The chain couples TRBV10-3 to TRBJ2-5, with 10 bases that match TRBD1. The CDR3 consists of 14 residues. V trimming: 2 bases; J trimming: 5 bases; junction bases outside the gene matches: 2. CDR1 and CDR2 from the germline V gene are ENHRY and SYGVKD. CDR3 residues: CAISERTGGETQYF. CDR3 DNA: TGTGCCATCAGTGAGAGGACAGGGGGGGAGACCCAGTACTTC.

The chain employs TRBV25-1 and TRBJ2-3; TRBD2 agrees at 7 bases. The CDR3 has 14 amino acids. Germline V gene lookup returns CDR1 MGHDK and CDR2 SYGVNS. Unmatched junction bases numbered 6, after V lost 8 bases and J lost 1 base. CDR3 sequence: CASGRRGGTDTQYF. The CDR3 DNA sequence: TGTGCCAGCGGAAGACGGGGGGGCACAGATACGCAGTATTTT.

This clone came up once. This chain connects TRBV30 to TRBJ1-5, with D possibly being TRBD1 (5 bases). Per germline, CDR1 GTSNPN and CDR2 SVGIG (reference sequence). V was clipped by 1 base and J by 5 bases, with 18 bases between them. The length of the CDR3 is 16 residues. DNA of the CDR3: TGTGCCTGGAGTGACCCCTCGGGACTGAACCATCAGCCCCAGCATTTT. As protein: CAWSDPSGLNHQPQHF.

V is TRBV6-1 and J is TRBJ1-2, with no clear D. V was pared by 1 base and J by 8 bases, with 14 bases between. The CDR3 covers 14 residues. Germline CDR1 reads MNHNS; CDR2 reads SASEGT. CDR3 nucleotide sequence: TGTGCCAGCAGTGAAGGGGTCCGGGGATCCGGCTACACCTTC. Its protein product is CASSEGVRGSGYTF.

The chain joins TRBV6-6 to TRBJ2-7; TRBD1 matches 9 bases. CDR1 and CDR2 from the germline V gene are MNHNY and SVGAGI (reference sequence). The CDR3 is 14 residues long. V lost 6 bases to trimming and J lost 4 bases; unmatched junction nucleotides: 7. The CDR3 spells CASRTGTGLYEQYF. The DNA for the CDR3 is TGTGCCAGCAGGACCGGGACAGGGCTTTACGAGCAGTACTTC.

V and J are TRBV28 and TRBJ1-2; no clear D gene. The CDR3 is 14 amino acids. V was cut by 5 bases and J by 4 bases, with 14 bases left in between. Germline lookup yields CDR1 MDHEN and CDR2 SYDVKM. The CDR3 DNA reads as TGTGCCAGCAGTCCCACCCTATTCGGCTATGGCTACACCTTC. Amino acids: CASSPTLFGYGYTF.

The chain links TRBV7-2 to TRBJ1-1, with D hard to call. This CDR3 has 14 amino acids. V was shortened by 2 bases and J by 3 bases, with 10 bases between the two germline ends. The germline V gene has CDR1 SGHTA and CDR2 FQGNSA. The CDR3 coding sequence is TGTGCCAGCAGCTTAAACCCCAGATACACTGAAGCTTTCTTT. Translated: CASSLNPRYTEAFF.

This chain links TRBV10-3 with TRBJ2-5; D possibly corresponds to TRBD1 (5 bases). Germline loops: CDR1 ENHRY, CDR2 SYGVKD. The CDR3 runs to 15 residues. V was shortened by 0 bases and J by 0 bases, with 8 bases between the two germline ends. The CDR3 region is CAISESKTDQETQYF. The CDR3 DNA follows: TGTGCCATCAGTGAGTCCAAGACAGACCAAGAGACCCAGTACTTC.

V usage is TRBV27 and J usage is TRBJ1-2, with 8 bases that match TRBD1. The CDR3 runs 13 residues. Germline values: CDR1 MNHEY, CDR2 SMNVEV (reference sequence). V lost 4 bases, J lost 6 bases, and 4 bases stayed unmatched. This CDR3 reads CASSWTGNNGYTF. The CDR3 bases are TGTGCCAGCAGTTGGACAGGGAATAATGGCTACACCTTC.

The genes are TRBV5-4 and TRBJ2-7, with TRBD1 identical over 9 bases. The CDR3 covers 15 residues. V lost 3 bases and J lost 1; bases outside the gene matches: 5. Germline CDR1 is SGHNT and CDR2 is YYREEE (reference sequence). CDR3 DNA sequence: TGTGCCAGCAGCTACCCAGGGACAGGGTCCTACGAGCAGTACTTC. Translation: CASSYPGTGSYEQYF.

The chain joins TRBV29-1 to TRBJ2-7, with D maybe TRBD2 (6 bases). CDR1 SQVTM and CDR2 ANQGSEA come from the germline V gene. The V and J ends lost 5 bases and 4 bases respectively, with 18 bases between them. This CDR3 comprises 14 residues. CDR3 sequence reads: CSVLVGSGAYEQYF. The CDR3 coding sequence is TGCAGCGTTCTTGTCGGGAGCGGCGCTTACGAGCAGTACTTC.